Presented here are 25 T cell receptor beta chains from one specimen sequenced in a study of response to subunit inactivated influenza vaccine. Each CDR3 protein gets one entry after TCRdb re-called the RT-PCR reads with MiXCR. The sample includes a few hundred thousand distinct CDR3 sequences, approximately 23% of them seen just once. The sample here was PBMCs from blood, taken about 19 months after vaccination. The source is a man between 50 and 70 years old who received an inactivated influenza vaccine.

This clonotype came up many times. The CDR3 loop is CASSRWGMNTEAFF. CDR3 in DNA: TGTGCCAGCAGCCGGTGGGGGATGAACACTGAAGCTTTCTTT. The chain links TRBV7-9 to TRBJ1-1; D is possibly TRBD1 (5 bases). The germline V gene encodes CDR1 SEHNR and CDR2 FQNEAQ (reference sequence). The V and J ends lost 5 bases and 0 bases respectively, with 10 bases between them. The CDR3 contains 14 residues.

This sequence joins TRBV6-1 and TRBJ2-1; no reliable D call. Trimming removed 7 bases at V and 7 bases at J, with 11 bases between. The length of the CDR3 is 12 residues. The V gene's germline CDR1 is MNHNS and CDR2 SASEGT. The CDR3 DNA follows: TGTGCCAGCATGAGAGTTGCAAATGAGCAGTTCTTC. Translation gives CASMRVANEQFF.

This clonotype was seen a handful of times. The chain couples TRBV9 to TRBJ1-2; D possibly corresponds to TRBD1 (5 bases). Germline CDR1 and CDR2: SGDLS and YYNGEE. The CDR3 covers 13 residues. V was pared by 3 bases and J by 7 bases, with 13 bases between. In nucleotides, the CDR3 is TGTGCCAGCAGCGCCGGAAGACAGCCTGGCTACACCTTC. This codes for CASSAGRQPGYTF.

The chain employs TRBV10-3 and TRBJ2-2, with D tentatively TRBD1 (6 bases). V was cut by 0 bases and J by 5 bases, with 16 bases left in between. Looked up from germline, CDR1 is ENHRY and CDR2 is SYGVKD. CDR3 length: 17 amino acids. Here the CDR3 reads CAISESVGGSMTGELFF. Here the CDR3 DNA reads TGTGCCATCAGTGAGTCGGTAGGGGGATCTATGACCGGGGAGCTGTTTTTT.

V is TRBV14 and J is TRBJ2-7; D not certain. The CDR3 has 14 amino acids. The germline V gene has CDR1 SGHDN and CDR2 FVKESK. Deletions cut 4 bases from V and 0 bases from J, with 10 bases between. The CDR3 DNA reads TGTGCCAGCAGCCGAGACACCATCTCCTACGAGCAGTACTTC. Its protein is CASSRDTISYEQYF.

This rearrangement joins TRBV24-1 to TRBJ2-1; 9 nucleotides agree with TRBD2. J was trimmed by 9 bases and V by 2 bases; bases with no gene match: 7. Germline lookup yields CDR1 KGHDR and CDR2 SFDVKD. This CDR3 comprises 15 residues. CDR3 nucleotides: TGTGCCACCAGTGATTGGGCTAGCGGGATTGGTGAGCAGTTCTTC. Its translation is CATSDWASGIGEQFF.

Only a few counts were recorded for this clonotype. The chain couples TRBV20-1 to TRBJ1-5, with D uncertain. This CDR3 is built from 14 residues. V lost 5 bases, J lost 2 bases, and 13 bases lay in between. Looked up from germline, CDR1 is DFQATT and CDR2 is SNEGSKA (reference sequence). CDR3 amino acids: CSAWSGSGNQPQHF. CDR3 nucleotides: TGCAGTGCTTGGTCCGGGAGCGGCAATCAGCCCCAGCATTTT.

This clonotype was picked up a small number of times. J is TRBJ2-7 and V is TRBV20-1; D not resolved. Germline V gene sequence: CDR1 DFQATT, CDR2 SNEGSKA (reference sequence). The V end was cut by 3 bases, the J end by 3 bases, with 12 bases between. CDR3 size: 13 residues. Written as DNA, the CDR3 is TGCAGTGCTAGTCAGAGTCTCCTCTACGAGCAGTACTTC. Protein: CSASQSLLYEQYF.

The chain combines TRBV5-6 with TRBJ1-1; D is undetermined. V was pared by 7 bases and J by 2 bases, with 12 bases between. This CDR3 is 13 amino acids long. Germline-derived CDR1 and CDR2 are SGHDT and YYEEEE. CDR3 nucleotides: TGTGCCAGCCTGAGTACAACAAACACTGAAGCTTTCTTT. Translated: CASLSTTNTEAFF.

The chain carries TRBV9 and TRBJ2-1, with 7 nucleotides matching TRBD2. Trimming took 0 bases from V and 3 from J; bases not matched to a gene: 3. The germline CDR1 and CDR2 sequences are SGDLS and YYNGEE. The length of the CDR3 is 15 residues. The CDR3 reads CASSVEWEGYNEQFF. In DNA form, the CDR3 reads TGTGCCAGCAGCGTAGAGTGGGAGGGCTACAATGAGCAGTTCTTC.

V and J are TRBV24-1 and TRBJ2-3, with D uncertain. CDR1 is KGHDR and CDR2 is SFDVKD in the germline V gene. CDR3 length equals 15 residues. The V end lost 4 bases, the J end lost 6 bases, and 16 bases lay between the germline ends. In nucleotides, the CDR3 is TGTGCCACCAGTGACCACCGGACGGGCGCCGATACGCAGTATTTT. Protein product: CATSDHRTGADTQYF.

The chain recombines TRBV30 with TRBJ1-1; no clear D. This CDR3 comprises 12 residues. Trimming left V 2 bases short and J 2 bases short, with 6 bases between. Germline V gene data show CDR1 as GTSNPN and CDR2 as SVGIG (reference sequence). The CDR3 region has the DNA TGTGCCTGGAGTTATAGTAACACTGAAGCTTTCTTT. Protein product: CAWSYSNTEAFF.

The J gene is TRBJ2-5, the V gene TRBV6-1; 7 bases match TRBD1. Trimming at V came to 7 bases and at J to 4 bases, leaving 15 bases not matched to a gene. Germline loops: CDR1 MNHNS, CDR2 SASEGT. The CDR3 length is 16 residues. CDR3 sequence reads: CASNTQQGRGLETQYF. CDR3 nucleotides: TGTGCCAGCAATACCCAACAGGGGCGCGGGCTAGAGACCCAGTACTTC.

CDR3 protein: CASSDRRAQPQHF. As DNA, the CDR3 is TGTGCCAGCAGTGACAGGCGGGCCCAGCCCCAGCATTTT. The chain couples TRBV6-1 to TRBJ1-5; no clear D gene. Trimming removed 3 bases from V and 7 bases from J, with 10 bases in between. Per germline, CDR1 MNHNS and CDR2 SASEGT. The CDR3 consists of 13 residues.

The chain carries TRBV6-5 and TRBJ2-7, with 8 positions matching TRBD2. The V gene's germline CDR1 is MNHEY and CDR2 SVGAGI. V trimming: 2 bases; J trimming: 3 bases; junction bases outside the gene matches: 3. CDR3 size: 14 residues. The CDR3 DNA sequence: TGTGCCAGCAGTTACGACACTAGCGGCTACGAGCAGTACTTC. Encoded protein: CASSYDTSGYEQYF.

The table lists this clonotype with a few counts. The CDR3 reads CSVEGTGMNTEAFF. Written as DNA, the CDR3 is TGCAGCGTTGAAGGGACAGGGATGAACACTGAAGCTTTCTTT. V gene TRBV29-1 combines with J gene TRBJ1-1; TRBD1 aligns across 8 bases. The ends lost 1 base at V and 0 bases at J; junction bases unmatched: 1. Germline loops: CDR1 SQVTM, CDR2 ANQGSEA. The CDR3 is made up of 14 amino acids.

This clonotype was counted only a few times. The chain joins TRBV30 to TRBJ2-1, with D possibly being TRBD1 or TRBD2 (6 bases each). Germline V CDR1 and CDR2: GTSNPN, SVGIG (reference sequence). Trimming pared 4 bases from V and 5 bases from J, leaving 18 bases between. The CDR3 runs 15 residues. The DNA for the CDR3 is TGTGCCTGGATACCGATCGGGGGCAGGAACAATGAGCAGTTCTTC. Its protein product is CAWIPIGGRNNEQFF.

The chain combines TRBV28 with TRBJ1-5; D is uncertain. V shed 5 bases and J shed 6 bases, with 14 bases lying between them. Germline V gives CDR1 MDHEN, CDR2 SYDVKM. The CDR3 covers 14 residues. In DNA form, the CDR3 reads TGTGCCAGCAGTCAAGTAAACCTCCGTCAGCCCCAGCATTTT. Amino acid sequence: CASSQVNLRQPQHF.

This clonotype came up a few times. The V gene is TRBV7-2, the J gene TRBJ1-6, with D unresolved. Trimming cost V 0 bases and J 6 bases, with 6 bases left between them. In germline, CDR1 is SGHTA, CDR2 FQGNSA. The CDR3 loop spans 14 amino acids. For the CDR3, the DNA is TGTGCCAGCAGCTTAGCGGCGGGTAATTCACCCCTCCACTTT. Amino acids: CASSLAAGNSPLHF.

A few counts support this clonotype. The chain recombines TRBV7-8 with TRBJ1-2; D remains ambiguous. Per the germline V gene, CDR1 is SGHVS and CDR2 is FQNEAQ. The CDR3 runs to 14 residues. Trimming pared 0 bases from V and 4 bases from J, leaving 9 bases between. CDR3 in DNA: TGTGCCAGCAGCTTAGCTACGGGAAGCTATGGCTACACCTTC. This gives the protein CASSLATGSYGYTF.

The V and J genes are TRBV20-1 and TRBJ2-5; TRBD2 matches 7 bases. The germline V gene has CDR1 DFQATT and CDR2 SNEGSKA (reference sequence). The V gene end was trimmed by 0 bases and the J gene end by 6 bases; junction bases not matched to a gene: 7. CDR3 length: 14 residues. The CDR3 here is CSARDLTSEQTQYF. CDR3 sequence (DNA): TGCAGTGCTAGAGACCTAACTAGCGAACAGACCCAGTACTTC.

The chain combines TRBV20-1 with TRBJ2-1, with TRBD2 matching 9 bases. The trim removed 5 bases at V and 2 bases at J, leaving 13 bases unmatched. Per germline, CDR1 DFQATT and CDR2 SNEGSKA (reference sequence). The CDR3 has 17 amino acids. The CDR3 nucleotides read TGCAGTGCTTCTTCCGGGAGTGCTAGCGGGACCTACAATGAGCAGTTCTTC. This translates into CSASSGSASGTYNEQFF.

This clonotype was observed a few times. The CDR3 loop reads CIRAPDLTPRNYGYTF. Here the CDR3 DNA reads TGCATCCGGGCCCCTGACCTCACTCCTCGTAACTATGGCTACACCTTC. This sequence joins TRBV20-1 and TRBJ1-2; no reliable D call. The CDR3 totals 16 residues. CDR1 DFQATT and CDR2 SNEGSKA come from the germline V gene (reference sequence).

This clonotype has more than one count but fewer than ten. The rearrangement joins TRBV14 to TRBJ2-1; 9 nucleotides agree with TRBD2. The CDR3 sequence is 16 residues long. V dropped 3 bases and J dropped 2; count of bases not matched to a gene: 5. Germline V gene data show CDR1 as SGHDN and CDR2 as FVKESK. The CDR3 sequence: CASSHTGLAPYNEQFF. The CDR3 nucleotides read TGTGCCAGCAGCCACACCGGACTAGCGCCCTACAATGAGCAGTTCTTC.

This clonotype was seen a handful of times. The CDR3 is CASQVEGNTEAFF. The CDR3 DNA is TGTGCCAGCCAGGTTGAGGGGAACACTGAAGCTTTCTTT. The V gene is TRBV6-1, the J gene TRBJ1-1; D uncertain. The germline V and J ends were trimmed by 8 bases and 1 base, with 11 bases remaining between them. The CDR3 covers 13 residues. The germline gives CDR1 MNHNS, CDR2 SASEGT.